This T cell receptor (beta chain) was sequenced in a study of a mutant IDH1 vaccine in newly diagnosed glioma (dated by TCRdb to the early 2020s). For context, the study as a whole: Across visits V03 through V10, patients got a total of eight vaccinations, given in weeks 1, 3, 5, 7, 11, 15, 19 and 23. Vaccination was initiated 4-6 weeks after radiotherapy alone, or concurrently with temozolomide cycles in the chemotherapy-containing groups. Six visits were used for peripheral blood collection: V03 (baseline), V05, V07, V10, V12 and V13. Before enrollment, most patients had been given radiochemotherapy with temozolomide as standard therapy, while the rest had received either radiotherapy alone or temozolomide alone. The 30 to 40 treated patients were 62.5% male and 37.5% female, with a mean age of about 38 years. Longitudinal TCRB deep sequencing was done for some 26 treated patients, wherever samples were available for exploratory analyses. On the study overall, not on this receptor specifically: Across multiple MHC alleles, vaccine-induced immune responses were seen in around 93% of patients. It was noted by the authors that analyses of patient blood samples could not be reproduced owing to sample limitations. Changes in the top peripheral T cell clonotypes picked up by TCRB sequencing did not appear to be linked to pseudoprogression. Availability determined which PBMC samples were chosen for TCRB deep sequencing.

Receptor libraries were prepared by the immunoSEQ multiplex PCR assay. The hsTCRB Kit was used according to the manufacturer's protocol to amplify rearranged TCR beta chain sequences. An Illumina MiSeq was used to sequence the TCRB libraries. In the source study's methods: Demultiplexing, trimming and gene mapping were performed with the kit vendor's proprietary platform. TCRdb holds this immuneACCESS table with in-frame rearrangements only. Some clones are missing; in checked studies, unresolved V genes explain under half, and the rest has no known cause. For V, J and clone size, that table is used; D and trimming come from the DNA. The sample table holds tens of thousands of clones, of which around 76% were seen once. The ten largest clonotypes hold about 5% of the sample. Interpreted using the paper, the time point label stands for: week 23, last vaccination. Each vaccine dose, consisting of 300 ug of a 20-mer mutant IDH1 peptide in Montanide, was administered subcutaneously with topical imiquimod. The donors had newly diagnosed IDH1-mutant astrocytomas of WHO grade 3 or 4 that showed loss of nuclear ATRX. The samples were drawn from NOA16, a multicentre, single-arm, open-label phase I trial in Germany that tested a mutant IDH1 peptide vaccine in humans for the first time. Genomic DNA for TCRB sequencing was isolated from EDTA blood with the DNeasy Blood and Tissue Kit.

The CDR3 goes from the cysteine to the phenylalanine over 13 residues. Only the CDR3 part of the read is kept: 39 bases, read in frame from the first base. CDR1 and CDR2 (SNHLY, FYNNEI) derive from the germline V gene. About this clone: Its antigen has not been determined. At one end, the junction sequence differs from germline, possibly due to a read error.

This TCR was sampled from a man in his fifties with glioma. Specimen: PBMCs, collected from a glioma patient whose treatment included an IDH1 peptide vaccine. In this chain, TRBV2 is recombined with TRBJ2-1; a weak D assignment points to TRBD1 (5 bases agree). The DNA is TGTGCCAGCAGGGAAGACAGACACAATGAGCAGTTCTTC. Its protein is CASREDRHNEQFF. The variable domain in full, with residues beyond the CDR3 obtained from the reference TRBV2 and TRBJ2-1 genes, is EPEVTQTPSHQVTQMGQEVILRCVPISNHLYFYWYRQILGQKVEFLVSFYNNEISEKSEIFDDQFSVERPDGSNFTLKIRSTKLEDSAMYFCASREDRHNEQFFGPGTRLTVL.